This passage covers 24 T cell receptor beta chains from one sample sequenced in a study of beta chain features in type 1 diabetes (dated by TCRdb to the late 2010s). Libraries were made using the immunoSEQ multiplex PCR assay. All of the isolated RNA was reverse transcribed with the High Capacity cDNA Reverse Transcription Kit, so expressed TCRB transcripts were sequenced. The clones in this table, taken by TCRdb from immuneACCESS, are in-frame only. Not every clone is retained; where verified, under half of the shortfall comes from an unresolved V gene, and the cause of the rest is unknown. The sample yields 200,000 to 250,000 clones; roughly 15% were counted once. Of the sample, roughly 0.024% is held by the ten largest clones. The sequencing input was naive CD4+ T cells from blood. Sample cell subset or site, as interpreted from the label and publication: true naive CD4+ T cells. These receptors all come from a woman in her 40s in good health.

A few counts support this clone. The chain recombines TRBV2 with TRBJ2-5; D remains unclear. Trimming took 4 bases from V and 3 from J, leaving 6 bases between them. Germline V lookup: CDR1 SNHLY, CDR2 FYNNEI. CDR3 length: 12 residues. In nucleotides, the CDR3 is TGTGCCAGCAGTGCACTGGAAGAGACCCAGTACTTC. Its protein is CASSALEETQYF.

There are a few counts of this clone. The chain is built from TRBV6-1 and TRBJ2-7; no clear D. Trimming removed 2 bases from V and 6 bases from J, with 11 bases in between. CDR1 is MNHNS, CDR2 SASEGT, per germline. This CDR3 region has 13 residues. The CDR3 DNA reads as TGTGCCAGCAGTGAAAGAGGTGGCCGCGAGCAGTACTTC. Encoded protein: CASSERGGREQYF.

Only a few counts were recorded for this clone. The chain uses TRBV7-8 and TRBJ2-1; weak D call: TRBD1 (5 bases). Germline V gene sequence: CDR1 SGHVS, CDR2 FQNEAQ. The V end lost 4 bases, the J end lost 7 bases, and 5 bases lay between the germline ends. CDR3 length equals 11 residues. The CDR3 sequence: CASSSGNEQFF. The CDR3, as DNA: TGTGCCAGCAGCTCAGGGAATGAGCAGTTCTTC.

This chain joins TRBV7-2 and TRBJ2-7, with TRBD2 as a possible D gene (6 bases). CDR3 length equals 15 residues. Germline CDR1 is SGHTA and CDR2 is FQGNSA. Trimming took off 5 bases at V and 2 bases at J, with 16 bases between the two ends. Here the CDR3 reads CASSGSGTGTYEQYF. The CDR3 bases are TGTGCCAGCAGCGGGTCCGGGACTGGTACCTACGAGCAGTACTTC.

This clone has only a few counts. The V gene is TRBV5-6, the J gene TRBJ2-3, with 9 positions matching TRBD1. CDR3 length: 17 residues. V lost 2 bases, J lost 1 base, and 8 bases stayed unmatched. In germline, CDR1 is SGHDT, CDR2 YYEEEE. The CDR3 DNA sequence: TGTGCCAGCAGCTTTAATACAGGGGGCTGGGGCACAGATACGCAGTATTTT. Translation: CASSFNTGGWGTDTQYF.

This clone was seen a handful of times. The chain has TRBV18 and TRBJ2-3; D is unclear. In germline, CDR1 is KGHSH, CDR2 LQKENI. V lost 4 bases and J lost 6, with 5 bases in between. The CDR3 runs 11 residues. The CDR3 DNA reads TGTGCCAGCTCACACGGGGATACGCAGTATTTT. Amino acids: CASSHGDTQYF.

This clone was counted only a few times. The rearrangement uses TRBV18 and TRBJ1-1; D perhaps matches TRBD1 (6 bases). Looked up from germline, CDR1 is KGHSH and CDR2 is LQKENI. V was trimmed by 4 bases and J by 3 bases, leaving 15 bases between them. The CDR3 length is 15 residues. DNA for the CDR3: TGTGCCAGCTCACTAGTTACAGGGATATACACTGAAGCTTTCTTT. Translated, it gives CASSLVTGIYTEAFF.

The chain joins TRBV5-6 to TRBJ2-7, with TRBD2 as a possible D gene (5 bases). The CDR3 consists of 15 residues. Germline CDR1 SGHDT, CDR2 YYEEEE. The V end lost 2 bases, the J end lost 0 bases, and 12 bases lay between the germline ends. The DNA of the CDR3 is TGTGCCAGCAGCTTTTCAGGACTCGGCTCCTACGAGCAGTACTTC. This translates into CASSFSGLGSYEQYF.

This clone was seen more than once but under ten times. The chain recombines TRBV6-5 with TRBJ2-7; D perhaps matches TRBD2 (5 bases). The CDR3 runs to 14 residues. Germline CDR1 reads MNHEY; CDR2 reads SVGAGI. Trimming shortened V by 6 bases and J by 2 bases, and 14 bases separated the two germline ends. In DNA form, the CDR3 reads TGTGCCAGCAGAACCTCCGGGAACACCTACGAGCAGTACTTC. Amino acid sequence: CASRTSGNTYEQYF.

This clone was counted only a few times. The genes are TRBV9 and TRBJ2-1; 8 bases agree with TRBD2. Germline CDR1 reads SGDLS; CDR2 reads YYNGEE. Germline trimming cut 0 bases from V and 5 bases from J; bases unmatched to any gene: 4. This CDR3 region has 15 residues. CDR3 coding DNA: TGTGCCAGCAGCGTAGAGGGACTAGAAAACAATGAGCAGTTCTTC. Translating gives CASSVEGLENNEQFF.

The genes are TRBV6-4 and TRBJ2-7; 7 bases are shared with TRBD1. Germline CDR1 is MRHNA and CDR2 is SNTAGT. CDR3 length equals 14 residues. V lost 3 bases, J lost 0 bases, and 2 bases stayed unmatched. The CDR3 protein is CASSEDRNSYEQYF. The CDR3 region has the DNA TGTGCCAGCAGTGAGGACAGGAACTCCTACGAGCAGTACTTC.

V gene TRBV5-4 combines with J gene TRBJ2-1; a weak D match, TRBD2 (6 bases). Germline CDR1 is SGHNT and CDR2 is YYREEE (reference sequence). The CDR3 sequence is 14 residues long. Deletions cut 4 bases from V and 8 bases from J, with 16 bases between. CDR3 sequence reads: CASSVERAGHEQFF. The DNA of the CDR3 is TGTGCCAGCAGCGTAGAGAGAGCGGGCCATGAGCAGTTCTTC.

This clone was seen more than once but under ten times. The chain carries TRBV5-4 and TRBJ2-3, with TRBD1 matching over 8 bases. The trim removed 3 bases at V and 2 bases at J, leaving 5 bases unmatched. The V gene's germline CDR1 is SGHNT and CDR2 YYREEE (reference sequence). The CDR3 is 15 amino acids. This CDR3 is CASSSGQELTDTQYF. The CDR3 DNA follows: TGTGCCAGCAGCTCGGGACAGGAACTCACAGATACGCAGTATTTT.

This clone was observed many times. The chain joins TRBV7-9 to TRBJ2-7; maybe TRBD1 (6 bases). The CDR3 runs to 14 residues. Trimming removed 0 bases from V and 1 base from J, with 7 bases in between. Germline lookup yields CDR1 SEHNR and CDR2 FQNEAQ (reference sequence). This chain's CDR3 is CASSLADRSYEQYF. The DNA of the CDR3 is TGTGCCAGCAGCTTAGCAGACAGGTCCTACGAGCAGTACTTC. The full variable domain, in which reference TRBV7-9 and TRBJ2-7 provide the parts outside the CDR3, is DTGVSQNPRHKITKRGQNVTFRCDPISEHNRLYWYRQTLGQGPEFLTYFQNEAQLEKSRLLSDRFSAERPKGSFSTLEIQRTEQGDSAMYLCASSLADRSYEQYFGPGTRLTVT.

This clone showed up just a few times. The rearrangement uses TRBV18 and TRBJ1-1; TRBD1 matches 8 bases. Germline V gene lookup returns CDR1 KGHSH and CDR2 LQKENI. The CDR3 contains 17 residues. The ends lost 4 bases at V and 1 base at J; junction bases unmatched: 11. The CDR3: CASSRNYRQGRNTEAFF. DNA for the CDR3: TGTGCCAGCTCACGCAACTATCGACAGGGGCGGAACACTGAAGCTTTCTTT.

The chain uses TRBV11-2 and TRBJ2-2, with TRBD2 matching 7 bases. J lost 7 bases, V lost 5 bases, and 7 bases had no gene match. This CDR3 region has 14 residues. CDR1 SGHAT and CDR2 FQNNGV come from the germline V gene. As DNA, the CDR3 is TGTGCCAGCAGCCCTACTAGCGCTGTCGGGGAGCTGTTTTTT. This sequence encodes CASSPTSAVGELFF.

This clone was observed a few times. The chain is built from TRBV5-4 and TRBJ2-3; 8 nucleotides align to TRBD1. With V trimmed by 3 bases and J by 1 base, 4 bases remained unmatched. The germline CDR1 and CDR2 sequences are SGHNT and YYREEE (reference sequence). The CDR3 is 15 residues long. As DNA, the CDR3 is TGTGCCAGCAGCTCTCCGGGACAGGGCACAGATACGCAGTATTTT. This gives the protein CASSSPGQGTDTQYF.

The genes are TRBV27 and TRBJ2-1, with TRBD1 identical over 9 bases. Unmatched junction bases numbered 3, after V lost 2 bases and J lost 4 bases. Germline assignment: CDR1 MNHEY and CDR2 SMNVEV (reference sequence). The CDR3 runs to 15 residues. The CDR3 here is CASSLDRGLYNEQFF. CDR3 bases: TGTGCCAGCAGTTTAGACAGGGGGTTGTACAATGAGCAGTTCTTC.

V is TRBV10-3 and J is TRBJ1-6; 7 bases are a match to TRBD1. This CDR3 contains 14 residues. J gave up 7 bases and V 6 bases, and 6 bases lay outside the gene matches. Per germline, CDR1 ENHRY and CDR2 SYGVKD. CDR3 protein: CAISRGQTNSPLHF. CDR3 nucleotides: TGTGCCATCAGCCGGGGACAGACGAATTCACCCCTCCACTTT.

J is TRBJ2-1 and V is TRBV5-1; D gene unclear. Germline-derived CDR1 and CDR2 are SGHRS and YFSETQ. The CDR3 runs to 16 residues. V lost 4 bases and J 0 bases, leaving 14 bases between the germline ends. The CDR3 sequence: CASSPMWADSYNEQFF. DNA of the CDR3: TGCGCCAGCAGCCCCATGTGGGCTGACTCCTACAATGAGCAGTTCTTC.

The V and J genes are TRBV6-5 and TRBJ2-5; D perhaps matches TRBD2 (6 bases). The CDR3 is 15 residues long. Germline values: CDR1 MNHEY, CDR2 SVGAGI. Deletions cut 8 bases from V and 4 bases from J, with 20 bases between. CDR3 sequence: CASRLGRGVRETQYF. The CDR3 bases are TGTGCCAGCCGCCTCGGGAGAGGGGTCAGAGAGACCCAGTACTTC.

A few counts support this clone. The chain couples TRBV11-2 to TRBJ2-2; D remains unclear. The V gene lost 1 base and the J gene lost 1 base, with 7 bases spanning the gap. CDR1 is SGHAT and CDR2 is FQNNGV in the germline V gene. The CDR3 spans 15 residues. The CDR3 region is CASSLARKNTGELFF. CDR3 coding DNA: TGTGCCAGCAGCTTAGCCAGGAAGAACACCGGGGAGCTGTTTTTT.

This clone was recorded a few times. The J gene is TRBJ2-1, the V gene TRBV2; D is possibly TRBD2 (7 bases). The germline V gene encodes CDR1 SNHLY and CDR2 FYNNEI. This CDR3 has 17 amino acids. V lost 2 bases to trimming and J lost 0 bases, with 14 bases between them. CDR3: CASSERRGGSSYNEQFF. CDR3 nucleotides: TGTGCCAGCAGTGAAAGGAGGGGGGGGAGCTCCTACAATGAGCAGTTCTTC.

This clone turned up a few times. The chain has TRBV5-1 and TRBJ1-6; weak D call: TRBD1 (6 bases). The germline V gene encodes CDR1 SGHRS and CDR2 YFSETQ. This CDR3 is built from 15 residues. V lost 0 bases and J 8 bases, leaving 12 bases between the germline ends. Here the CDR3 reads CASSLEQGNDSPLHF. The CDR3 DNA is TGCGCCAGCAGCTTGGAACAGGGAAACGATTCACCCCTCCACTTT.